The table lists the clone carrying this T cell receptor beta chain with many counts. What it binds is not known. Time point described: newly diagnosed GD, antithyroid drugs for less than 3 months. Preparation of the TCR library used RNA extracted from PBMCs. In building TCR beta libraries, iRepertoire HTBI primers were used together with Arm-PCR of CDR3 regions. TCRdb reprocessed the multiplex PCR reads via MiXCR and lists one record per CDR3 protein. The sample includes hundreds of thousands of distinct CDR3 sequences, around 15% of them seen just once. The data are from a study of regulatory T cells in long-lasting Graves disease. General study points: Persistent disease favored TRBV28, TRBJ1-2 and TRBJ2-5.

Germline V gene lookup returns CDR1 MDHEN and CDR2 SYDVKM. The CDR3 runs 17 residues. The V gene end was trimmed by 6 bases and the J gene end by 1 base; junction bases not matched to a gene: 11. The sample in question was peripheral blood mononuclear cells (PBMCs), obtained at new diagnosis, from a patient treated with antithyroid drugs. The chain combines TRBV28 with TRBJ2-1; 8 nucleotides align to TRBD2. This receptor was taken from a female donor with Graves disease. The CDR3 reads CASRTRAGGGSYNEQFF. The CDR3, as DNA: TGTGCCAGCAGAACGCGGGCGGGAGGTGGGTCCTACAATGAGCAGTTCTTC.